This T cell receptor (beta chain) derives from a study of T-cell memory formation after mild COVID-19. Study results and caveats: SARS-CoV-2 specificity was not confirmed for second-wave clones peaking on day 37.

This clonotype occurred a few times. Its antigen is undetermined. V shed 1 base and J shed 2 bases, with 10 bases lying between them. The length of the CDR3 is 15 residues. TCRdb ran MiXCR on the 5' RACE reads and lists one entry per CDR3 protein. The sample shows under 700,000 distinct CDR3 sequences, about a fifth of them seen only once. The sequence was collected from an adult woman who had mild COVID-19 (a few samples of this study predate the infection). Cell type and time point are not known. Sequencing was done on a sample of PBMCs or a T cell subset sorted from them (not recorded which). This rearrangement joins TRBV12-3 or TRBV12-4 to TRBJ2-3; possibly TRBD2 for D (6 bases). CDR3 loop: CASSLDAGLTDTQYF. The DNA for the CDR3 is TGTGCCAGCAGTTTAGACGCGGGACTCACAGATACGCAGTATTTT.